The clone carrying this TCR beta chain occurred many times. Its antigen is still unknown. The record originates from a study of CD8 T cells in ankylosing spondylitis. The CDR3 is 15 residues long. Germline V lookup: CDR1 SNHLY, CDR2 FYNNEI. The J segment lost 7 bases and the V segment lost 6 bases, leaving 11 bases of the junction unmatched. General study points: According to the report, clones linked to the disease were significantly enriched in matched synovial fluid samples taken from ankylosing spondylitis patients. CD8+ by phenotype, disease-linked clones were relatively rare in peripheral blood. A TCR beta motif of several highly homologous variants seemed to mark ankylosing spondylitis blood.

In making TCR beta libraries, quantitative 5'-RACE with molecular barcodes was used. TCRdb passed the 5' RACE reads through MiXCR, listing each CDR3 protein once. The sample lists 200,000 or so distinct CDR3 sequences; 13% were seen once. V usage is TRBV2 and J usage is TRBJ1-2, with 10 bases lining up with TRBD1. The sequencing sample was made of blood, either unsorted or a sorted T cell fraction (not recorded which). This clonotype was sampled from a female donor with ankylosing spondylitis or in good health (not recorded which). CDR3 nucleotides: TGTGCCAGCAGGGAATCGACAGGGGGCTTAAGTGGCTACACCTTC. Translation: CASRESTGGLSGYTF. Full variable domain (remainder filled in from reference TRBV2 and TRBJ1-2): EPEVTQTPSHQVTQMGQEVILRCVPISNHLYFYWYRQILGQKVEFLVSFYNNEISEKSEIFDDQFSVERPDGSNFTLKIRSTKLEDSAMYFCASRESTGGLSGYTFGSGTRLTVV.